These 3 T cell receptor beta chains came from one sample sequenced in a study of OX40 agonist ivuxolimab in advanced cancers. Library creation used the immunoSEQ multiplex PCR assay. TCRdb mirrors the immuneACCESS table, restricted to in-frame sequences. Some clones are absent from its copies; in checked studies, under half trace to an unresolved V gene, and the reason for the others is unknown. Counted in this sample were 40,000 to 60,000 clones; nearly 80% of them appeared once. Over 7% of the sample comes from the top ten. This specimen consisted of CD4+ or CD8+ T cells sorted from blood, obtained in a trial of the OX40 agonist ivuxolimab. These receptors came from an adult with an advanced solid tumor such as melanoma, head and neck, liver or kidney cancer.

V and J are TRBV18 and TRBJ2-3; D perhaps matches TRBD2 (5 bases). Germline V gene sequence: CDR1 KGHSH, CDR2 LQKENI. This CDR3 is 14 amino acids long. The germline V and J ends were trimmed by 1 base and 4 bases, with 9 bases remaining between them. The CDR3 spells CASSPQAGADTQYF. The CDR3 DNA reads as TGTGCCAGCTCACCACAGGCCGGGGCAGATACGCAGTATTTT.

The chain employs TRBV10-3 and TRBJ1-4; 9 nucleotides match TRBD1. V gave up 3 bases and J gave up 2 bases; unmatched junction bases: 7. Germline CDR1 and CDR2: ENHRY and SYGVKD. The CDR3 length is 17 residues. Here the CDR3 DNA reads TGTGCCATCAGTGAAACAGGGGGCCCCGTGACTAATGAAAAACTGTTTTTT. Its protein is CAISETGGPVTNEKLFF.

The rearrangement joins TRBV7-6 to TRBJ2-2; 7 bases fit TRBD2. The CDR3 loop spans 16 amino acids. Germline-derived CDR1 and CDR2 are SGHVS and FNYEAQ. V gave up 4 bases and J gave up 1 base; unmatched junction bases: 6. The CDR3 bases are TGTGCCAGCAGCTCCCCTCCGGGGGGGAACACCGGGGAGCTGTTTTTT. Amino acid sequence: CASSSPPGGNTGELFF.